This record looks at one T cell receptor beta chain sequence and its context. Its matching antigen is unknown. This specimen comes from a study of untreated major depressive disorder. TCRdb's table, derived via immunoSEQ multiplex PCR, lists solely in-frame clones and lacks some. The table shows some 25,000 clones, with 91% occurring only once. General study findings and limits: The sequencing tests were limited to three preselected Vbeta families. TRBV05-01 (Vbeta 5.1) usage was higher in CD4+ T cells of depressed patients than controls.

This CDR3 contains 17 residues. From germline, CDR1 is KGHSH and CDR2 LQKENI. The junction had 9 bases not matched to a gene; V was cut back by 2 bases and J by 9 bases. J is TRBJ2-1 and V is TRBV18; TRBD2 matches at 14 bases. The sequenced sample was CD4+ T cells from PBMCs. This receptor was taken from a woman aged 30 to 39 with major depressive disorder. The CDR3 DNA reads TGTGCCAGCTCACCATCACAGACTAGCGGGAGGGCCACTGAGCAGTTCTTC. Its protein is CASSPSQTSGRATEQFF.